This TCR beta chain is drawn from a study of T-cell reconstitution after alpha-beta-depleted transplantation in children. During its preparation, the TCRbeta library received unique molecular identifiers. TCRdb re-analysed the PCR reads in MiXCR, keeping a single row per CDR3 protein. This repertoire shows fewer than 250,000 distinct CDR3 sequences, more than 15% found once; its top ten account for 43%. The CDR3 totals 12 residues. V dropped 0 bases and J dropped 12 bases, with 13 bases sitting between them. CDR1 is SGHKS and CDR2 is YYEKEE in the germline V gene (reference sequence). This chain links TRBV5-5 with TRBJ2-7; D tentatively fits TRBD1 or TRBD2 (5 bases each). The starting material was PBMCs, mostly from graft donor cells, obtained 360 days after TCRalphabeta/CD19-depleted stem cell transplant. The sequence was collected from a male patient aged 2 to 10 who had a stem cell transplant for acute lymphoblastic leukemia, so the T cells may come from the graft donor. CDR3: CASSLGTTEGYF. The CDR3 nucleotides read TGTGCCAGCAGCTTGGGGACGACAGAGGGGTACTTC.